The T cell receptor (beta chain) described here comes from a study of control samples from healthy donors and cancer patients (dated by TCRdb to 2020 to 2021). Note on this clone: It lacks a known antigen. Nothing much larger sits one base from this clone, and base qualities are not available. Additional DNA sequences in this sample encode the identical CDR3.

Measured from the cysteine to the phenylalanine, the CDR3 is 13 residues long. Of the read, only the CDR3 DNA is kept; its 39 bases are in frame from base 1. V is cut by 0 bases and J by 2 bases, and the space between the germline ends is 5 bases. CDR1 and CDR2 are read off the germline V gene as SGDLS and YYNGEE. The library was prepared using the immunoSEQ multiplex PCR assay. Here the immuneACCESS table is served through TCRdb, limited to in-frame sequences with V and J called. Missing clones are a known gap in these copies; in checked studies unresolved V genes cover under half, and the rest lacks a known reason. In this sample the table shows 110,000 to 150,000 clones, around nine tenths of which occur a single time. The top ten constitute 4.9% of the sample.

The V gene is TRBV9 and the J gene is TRBJ1-2; perhaps TRBD1 is the D gene, with 5 bases matching. Sequenced input: blood. This sequence was found in a man aged 25-45 years in good health. For the CDR3, the sequence is CASSVAGNYGYTF. The DNA sequence is given as TGTGCCAGCAGCGTAGCAGGGAACTATGGCTACACCTTC.